Presented here are 10 T cell receptor beta chains from one specimen sequenced in a study of T cell changes during pregnancy in multiple sclerosis. The repertoire was sequenced with immunoSEQ multiplex PCR; TCRdb's copy has only in-frame clones and lacks some. The repertoire has about 80,000 clones, 85% to 95% of them found once; the top ten carry around 2.6%. The sample was peripheral blood, taken after pregnancy. The receptors originated from a female donor in good health, enrolled as a control in a pregnancy study.

The CDR3 nucleotides read TGTGCCAGCAGCTTAGAAGCGGGGGGAGCCTACGAGCAGTACTTC. It encodes CASSLEAGGAYEQYF. The V call is TRBV7-2, the J call TRBJ2-7, with 9 bases fitting TRBD2. The J segment lost 2 bases and the V segment lost 1 base, leaving 3 bases of the junction unmatched. Germline V gene sequence: CDR1 SGHTA, CDR2 FQGNSA. The CDR3 covers 15 residues.

J is TRBJ2-1 and V is TRBV4-2; D perhaps matches TRBD1 (6 bases). The CDR3 length is 16 residues. V was pared by 1 base and J by 5 bases, with 15 bases between. Germline values: CDR1 LGHNA, CDR2 YNFKEQ. CDR3 protein: CASSQAIRDKNNEQFF. In nucleotides, the CDR3 is TGTGCCAGCAGCCAAGCAATCCGGGACAAAAACAATGAGCAGTTCTTC.

This clone was seen once. A junction boundary mismatches the germline segment, possibly from a read error. V gene TRBV7-7 combines with J gene TRBJ2-1; 10 bases are shared with TRBD1. This CDR3 region has 13 residues. Germline CDR1 SSHAT, CDR2 FNYEAQ (reference sequence). The CDR3 nucleotides are TGTGCTAGCAGCGTGGGACAGGGGAATGAGCAGTTCTTC. Protein sequence: CASSVGQGNEQFF.

The chain combines TRBV5-4 with TRBJ2-1; TRBD2 might be the D (6 bases). CDR3 length: 13 amino acids. Germline lookup yields CDR1 SGHNT and CDR2 YYREEE (reference sequence). V was cut by 3 bases and J by 10 bases, with 14 bases left in between. Here the CDR3 reads CASSSPGSIEQFF. The DNA of the CDR3 is TGTGCCAGCAGCTCCCCCGGGAGCATCGAGCAGTTCTTC.

The rearrangement joins TRBV28 to TRBJ2-7, with 11 positions matching TRBD2. The CDR3 runs to 19 residues. From germline, CDR1 is MDHEN and CDR2 SYDVKM. Unmatched junction bases numbered 20, after V lost 5 bases and J lost 5 bases. CDR3 sequence: CASSPLPPLLAGVQDEQYF. In DNA form, the CDR3 reads TGTGCCAGCAGTCCCCTCCCCCCGTTACTAGCGGGAGTACAGGACGAGCAGTACTTC.

The J gene is TRBJ2-1, the V gene TRBV2; 8 bases fit TRBD2. The CDR3 is 16 amino acids. The junction had 18 bases not matched to a gene; V was cut back by 6 bases and J by 11 bases. Germline V CDR1 and CDR2: SNHLY, FYNNEI. The CDR3 DNA sequence: TGTGCCAGCAGCGGGGTAGGCCAGCGGGAGCCCTCCCAGCAGTTCTTC. It translates to CASSGVGQREPSQQFF.

The table lists this clone with a count of one. This chain joins TRBV7-3 and TRBJ2-3, with a tentative D call TRBD1 (6 bases). CDR3 length: 15 residues. The V end was cut by 5 bases, the J end by 2 bases, with 14 bases between. Germline CDR1 reads SGHTA; CDR2 reads FQGTGA. In DNA form, the CDR3 reads TGTGCCAGCAGCCGAGGTGGGGACATCACAGATACGCAGTATTTT. This codes for CASSRGGDITDTQYF.

In this sample, this clone turned up a few times. The chain uses TRBV21-1 and TRBJ1-3. TRBV21-1 is tagged as a pseudogene. The CDR3 contains 15 residues. The CDR3 protein is CASPRRSTSTNTIYF. CDR3 nucleotides: TGTGCCAGTCCTAGACGGAGCACCAGTACGAACACCATATATTTT.

The chain is built from TRBV7-9 and TRBJ2-1, with D possibly matching TRBD2 (6 bases). Trimming took 1 base from V and 10 from J, leaving 17 bases between them. Germline V gene lookup returns CDR1 SEHNR and CDR2 FQNEAQ (reference sequence). The CDR3 has 15 residues. CDR3 residues: CASSLGSEGVREQFF. For the CDR3, the DNA is TGTGCCAGCAGCTTAGGATCGGAGGGAGTTCGGGAGCAGTTCTTC.

V and J are TRBV10-3 and TRBJ1-1; possibly TRBD1 for D (5 bases). Germline CDR1 ENHRY, CDR2 SYGVKD. This CDR3 contains 15 residues. Deletions cut 4 bases from V and 4 bases from J, with 16 bases between. Here the CDR3 reads CAISGSPLGGTEAFF. The CDR3 DNA is TGTGCCATCAGTGGATCGCCCTTGGGGGGCACTGAAGCTTTCTTT.